The text below deals with one T cell receptor beta chain. Its antigen is not known. Germline V CDR1 and CDR2: SGHNT, YYREEE (reference sequence). This CDR3 has 14 amino acids. Unmatched junction bases numbered 9, after V lost 6 bases and J lost 4 bases. The data were taken from a study of vaccination effects on CD4 cells after COVID-19. Viral peptide pool expansion of antigen-specific CD4+ T cells preceded sequencing in the ViraFEST assay. The culture ran for roughly ten days before CD4+ T cells were isolated. Each participant was administered two doses of either the BNT162b2 or the mRNA-1273 vaccine. Vaccine recipients lacked prior SARS-CoV-2 infection and had negative nucleocapsid antibodies. Sequencing used immunoSEQ multiplex PCR; TCRdb keeps in-frame clones, though not all of them. The table lists tens of thousands of clones, 80% of them singletons, with under 6% in the top ten.

The source was CD4+ T cells from PBMCs cultured with SARS-CoV-2 spike peptides, collected after COVID-19 vaccination. The sequence came from a human donor who received a COVID-19 vaccine. Some clones in this sample may be carry-over from other donors' samples. V is TRBV5-4 and J is TRBJ1-2; 7 bases align to TRBD1. The chain's CDR3 is CASTLDRAGYGYTF. For the CDR3, the DNA is TGTGCCAGCACCCTAGACAGGGCGGGCTATGGCTACACCTTC. The full variable domain, its missing parts supplied by reference TRBV5-4 and TRBJ1-2, is ETGVTQSPTHLIKTRGQQVTLRCSSQSGHNTVSWYQQALGQGPQFIFQYYREEENGRGNFPPRFSGLQFPNYSSELNVNALELDDSALYLCASTLDRAGYGYTFGSGTRLTVV.